A single sample is the source of the 22 T cell receptor beta chains below, sequenced in a study of identical twins (dated by TCRdb to 2016 to 2017). The receptor library was made with 5' RACE. TCRdb shows the sequencer as Illumina HiSeq 2000. Clones were called with MiXCR by TCRdb after fastp trimmed the public reads at Q25, and only in-frame beta chains were retained. Identical CDR3 proteins give one entry, which carries the most common genes and DNA. The sample data list 700,000 or so distinct CDR3 sequences, and 21% of these were observed just once. The ten largest clones represent 4% to 5.5% of the sample. These same records also appear under a second study, on T cells expressing NK-cell markers.

The material sequenced was PBMCs. Receptors originate from a young woman in good health.

This rearrangement joins TRBV29-1 to TRBJ1-1, with D perhaps matching TRBD1 (5 bases). CDR1 SQVTM and CDR2 ANQGSEA come from the germline V gene. Trimming left V 3 bases short and J 1 base short, with 6 bases between. The length of the CDR3 is 12 residues. CDR3 sequence: CSVEGGNTEAFF. DNA of the CDR3: TGCAGCGTTGAGGGGGGGAACACTGAAGCTTTCTTT. Using reference TRBV29-1 and TRBJ1-1 for the parts outside the CDR3, the full variable domain is SAVISQKPSRDICQRGTSLTIQCQVDSQVTMMFWYRQQPGQSLTLIATANQGSEATYESGFVIDKFPISRPNLTFSTLTVSNMSPEDSSIYLCSVEGGNTEAFFGQGTRLTVV.

The V and J genes are TRBV9 and TRBJ2-1; 8 bases are a match to TRBD2. Germline loops: CDR1 SGDLS, CDR2 YYNGEE. V was clipped by 0 bases and J by 5 bases; unmatched bases: 7. The CDR3 covers 16 residues. The CDR3 loop reads CASSVVWDSGNNEQFF. The CDR3 nucleotides are TGTGCCAGCAGCGTAGTGTGGGATAGCGGGAACAATGAGCAGTTCTTC.

The chain is built from TRBV24-1 and TRBJ1-5, with D uncertain. The CDR3 has 14 amino acids. The V and J ends lost 4 bases and 0 bases respectively, with 6 bases between them. Germline V gene data show CDR1 as KGHDR and CDR2 as SFDVKD. CDR3 DNA: TGTGCCACCAGTGACTCCCATAGCAATCAGCCCCAGCATTTT. It translates to CATSDSHSNQPQHF.

This clonotype turned up a few times. The chain combines TRBV4-3 with TRBJ2-7; 7 nucleotides match TRBD2. CDR1 LGHNA and CDR2 YSLEER come from the germline V gene. V gave up 4 bases and J gave up 3 bases; unmatched junction bases: 3. This CDR3 spans 13 amino acids. The CDR3 sequence: CASSLWEGYEQYF. CDR3 nucleotides: TGCGCCAGCAGCCTATGGGAGGGCTACGAGCAGTACTTC.

The chain carries TRBV5-5 and TRBJ1-1; weak D call: TRBD1 (6 bases). The CDR3 has 15 residues. V was shortened by 4 bases and J by 5 bases, with 18 bases between the two germline ends. The V gene's germline CDR1 is SGHKS and CDR2 YYEKEE (reference sequence). The CDR3 region has the DNA TGTGCCAGCAGCCCCGGAGGACAGCGGGTGACTGAAGCTTTCTTT. Its translation is CASSPGGQRVTEAFF.

The chain uses TRBV7-9 and TRBJ2-7; D perhaps matches TRBD2 (8 bases). This CDR3 has 14 amino acids. Trimming took off 4 bases at V and 9 bases at J, with 19 bases between the two ends. Germline CDR1 is SEHNR and CDR2 is FQNEAQ (reference sequence). In DNA form, the CDR3 reads TGTGCCAGCAGCTCTGGACAGGTCCGGGAGGGGCAGTACTTC. Its protein product is CASSSGQVREGQYF.

This clonotype was counted ten times or more. The chain employs TRBV12-3 or TRBV12-4 and TRBJ1-3, with D perhaps matching TRBD1 (6 bases). Trimming took 7 bases from V and 2 from J, leaving 12 bases between them. The CDR3 extends over 14 amino acids. The CDR3 here is CASNLKGAGNTIYF. The CDR3 nucleotides read TGTGCCAGCAACTTGAAGGGGGCTGGAAACACCATATATTTT.

The gene calls are TRBV7-2 and TRBJ2-3, with D uncertain. Per germline, CDR1 SGHTA and CDR2 FQGNSA. Trimming took off 4 bases at V and 0 bases at J, with 14 bases between the two ends. This CDR3 has 16 residues. CDR3 residues: CASSSLDRNSTDTQYF. As DNA, the CDR3 is TGTGCCAGCAGCTCCTTGGACCGGAATAGCACAGATACGCAGTATTTT.

CDR3 residues: CATSMTGTGSYNEQFF. The CDR3 coding sequence is TGTGCCACCAGCATGACAGGGACCGGGAGCTACAATGAGCAGTTCTTC. The genes are TRBV15 and TRBJ2-1, with TRBD1 as a possible D gene (7 bases). The CDR3 contains 16 residues. Trimming left V 4 bases short and J 3 bases short, with 16 bases between. Germline values: CDR1 LNHNV, CDR2 YYDKDF (reference sequence).

This clonotype occurred a few times. V gene TRBV3-1 combines with J gene TRBJ2-7; the match to TRBD2 covers 10 bases. V lost 4 bases, J lost 5 bases, and 5 bases stayed unmatched. This CDR3 region has 14 residues. Germline V gene sequence: CDR1 LGHDT, CDR2 YNNKEL (reference sequence). CDR3 nucleotides: TGTGCCAGCAGCCCAACTAGCGGGAACAACGAGCAGTACTTC. It yields the protein CASSPTSGNNEQYF.

This clonotype was recorded a few times. CDR3 DNA sequence: TGCAGTGCACATACAGGTAGCAATCAGCCCCAGCATTTT. Translating it yields CSAHTGSNQPQHF. The V call is TRBV20-1, the J call TRBJ1-5, with D perhaps TRBD1 (5 bases). The germline CDR1 and CDR2 sequences are DFQATT and SNEGSKA (reference sequence). The V gene lost 6 bases and the J gene lost 0 bases, with 9 bases spanning the gap. The CDR3 consists of 13 residues.

CDR3: CASSPGTSELGQYF. CDR3 bases: TGCGCCAGCAGCCCCGGGACTAGCGAACTCGGGCAGTACTTC. The chain carries TRBV10-1 and TRBJ2-7, with 10 bases identical to TRBD2. V trimming: 6 bases; J trimming: 9 bases; junction bases outside the gene matches: 11. CDR1 and CDR2 (germline): WNHNN, SYGVQD (reference sequence). The CDR3 sequence is 14 residues long.

This clonotype was observed a few times. The V and J genes are TRBV7-6 and TRBJ2-5; D possibly corresponds to TRBD1 (5 bases). Germline V gene data show CDR1 as SGHVS and CDR2 as FNYEAQ. This CDR3 region has 14 residues. V gave up 2 bases and J gave up 5 bases, with 12 bases separating them. CDR3 nucleotide sequence: TGTGCCAGCAGCTTAACCGACAGCTTGGAGACCCAGTACTTC. As protein: CASSLTDSLETQYF.

Ten or more counts support this clonotype. J is TRBJ1-1 and V is TRBV4-2, with 10 bases aligning to TRBD1. With V trimmed by 3 bases and J by 4 bases, 8 bases remained unmatched. The germline V gene encodes CDR1 LGHNA and CDR2 YNFKEQ. The CDR3 consists of 16 residues. CDR3: CASSQTGGKGGTEAFF. For the CDR3, the DNA is TGTGCCAGCAGCCAGACAGGGGGCAAGGGTGGCACTGAAGCTTTCTTT.

The J gene is TRBJ2-7, the V gene TRBV7-2; TRBD2 aligns across 13 bases. Germline CDR1 reads SGHTA; CDR2 reads FQGNSA. Trimming at V came to 5 bases and at J to 5 bases, leaving 12 bases not matched to a gene. This CDR3 has 17 residues. This CDR3 reads CASSASKGLAGSDEQYF. CDR3 in DNA: TGTGCCAGCAGCGCGAGCAAGGGACTAGCGGGAAGCGACGAGCAGTACTTC.

This clonotype was counted only a few times. The gene calls are TRBV6-1 and TRBJ1-4; unclear D gene. Germline V CDR1 and CDR2: MNHNS, SASEGT. Trimming removed 2 bases from V and 4 bases from J, with 11 bases in between. The CDR3 totals 15 residues. The CDR3 spells CASSERVGINEKLFF. The CDR3 nucleotides are TGTGCCAGCAGTGAAAGGGTAGGGATTAATGAAAAACTGTTTTTT.

In its sample, this clonotype was seen many times. The chain is built from TRBV6-2 or TRBV6-3 and TRBJ2-1, with D possibly matching TRBD2 (5 bases). Germline CDR1 and CDR2: MNHEY and SVGEGT. The CDR3 sequence is 18 residues long. The V gene lost 2 bases and the J gene lost 8 bases, with 25 bases spanning the gap. The CDR3 region is CASSYPERVLSTIDEQFF. The CDR3 region has the DNA TGTGCCAGCAGTTACCCCGAACGAGTTCTTTCGACTATAGATGAGCAGTTCTTC.

This chain connects TRBV6-1 to TRBJ2-7; either TRBD1 or TRBD2 may fit D (6 bases each). The CDR3 is 16 amino acids. Germline CDR1 and CDR2: MNHNS and SASEGT. Trimming cost V 6 bases and J 0 bases, with 18 bases left between them. In DNA form, the CDR3 reads TGTGCCAGCAGGCTCGCGGTGGGGGGCAGCTCCTACGAGCAGTACTTC. This gives the protein CASRLAVGGSSYEQYF.

This clonotype came up a few times. This chain uses TRBV5-1 with TRBJ2-7; 9 bases line up with TRBD1. The ends lost 4 bases at V and 4 bases at J; junction bases unmatched: 6. In germline, CDR1 is SGHRS, CDR2 YFSETQ. CDR3 length: 14 residues. CDR3 sequence reads: CASSETGTGYEQYF. The CDR3 bases are TGCGCCAGCAGCGAAACCGGGACAGGGTACGAGCAGTACTTC.

The CDR3 DNA follows: TGTGCCAGCAGCTCAGGGACTTTGGAGGAGTATTTT. Its protein product is CASSSGTLEEYF. The chain combines TRBV7-9 with TRBJ2-3, with TRBD2 as a possible D gene (6 bases). V gave up 4 bases and J gave up 13 bases, with 15 bases separating them. The length of the CDR3 is 12 residues. Germline values: CDR1 SEHNR, CDR2 FQNEAQ (reference sequence).

The V gene is TRBV5-8, the J gene TRBJ2-3; 8 bases are shared with TRBD2. CDR1 and CDR2 (germline): SGHTS, YDEGEE. The CDR3 spans 15 residues. The junction had 5 bases not matched to a gene; V was cut back by 4 bases and J by 1 base. CDR3 sequence reads: CASSKAGVGTDTQYF. The CDR3 region has the DNA TGTGCCAGCAGCAAAGCGGGAGTCGGCACAGATACGCAGTATTTT.

This rearrangement joins TRBV6-1 to TRBJ1-2; possibly TRBD1 for D (5 bases). The germline V gene has CDR1 MNHNS and CDR2 SASEGT. This CDR3 comprises 15 residues. V dropped 5 bases and J dropped 2 bases, with 15 bases sitting between them. The CDR3 sequence is CASSMTVEGNYGYTF. CDR3 DNA: TGTGCCAGCAGTATGACGGTGGAGGGGAACTATGGCTACACCTTC.